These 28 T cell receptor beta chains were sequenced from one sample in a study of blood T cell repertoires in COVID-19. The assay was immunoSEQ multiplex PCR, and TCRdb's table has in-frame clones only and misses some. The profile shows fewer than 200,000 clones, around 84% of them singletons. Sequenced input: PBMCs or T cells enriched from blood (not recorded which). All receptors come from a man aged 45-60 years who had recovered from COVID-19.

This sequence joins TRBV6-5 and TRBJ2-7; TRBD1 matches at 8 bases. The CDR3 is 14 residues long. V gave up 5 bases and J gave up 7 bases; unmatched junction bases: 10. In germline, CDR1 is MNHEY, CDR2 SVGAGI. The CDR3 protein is CASSLRDRTQEQYF. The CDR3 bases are TGTGCCAGCAGTCTCCGGGACAGGACCCAGGAGCAGTACTTC.

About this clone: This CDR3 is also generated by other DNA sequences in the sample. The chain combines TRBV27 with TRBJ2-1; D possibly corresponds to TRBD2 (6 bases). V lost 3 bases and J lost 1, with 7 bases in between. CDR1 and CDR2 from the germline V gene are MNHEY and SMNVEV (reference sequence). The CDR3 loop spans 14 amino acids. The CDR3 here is CASSLGGSYNEQFF. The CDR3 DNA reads TGTGCCAGCAGTTTGGGAGGATCCTACAATGAGCAGTTCTTC.

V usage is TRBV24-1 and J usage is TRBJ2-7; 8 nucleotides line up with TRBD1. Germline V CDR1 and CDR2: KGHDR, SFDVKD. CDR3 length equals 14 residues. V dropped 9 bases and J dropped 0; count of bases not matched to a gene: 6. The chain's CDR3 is CATGGQGYSYEQYF. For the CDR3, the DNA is TGTGCCACCGGAGGACAGGGCTACTCCTACGAGCAGTACTTC.

The CDR3 DNA reads TGTGCCAGCCACAGGGGACTCGGGGAGACCCAGTACTTC. Its translation is CASHRGLGETQYF. The rearrangement uses TRBV2 and TRBJ2-5; possibly TRBD1 for D (7 bases). CDR3 size: 13 residues. Trimming pared 8 bases from V and 5 bases from J, leaving 15 bases between. The V gene's germline CDR1 is SNHLY and CDR2 FYNNEI.

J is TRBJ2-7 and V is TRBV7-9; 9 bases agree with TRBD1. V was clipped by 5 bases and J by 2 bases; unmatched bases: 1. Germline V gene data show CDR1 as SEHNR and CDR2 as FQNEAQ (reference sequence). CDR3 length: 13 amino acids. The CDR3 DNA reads TGTGCCAGCAGCCGACAGGGGGCCTACGAGCAGTACTTC. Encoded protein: CASSRQGAYEQYF.

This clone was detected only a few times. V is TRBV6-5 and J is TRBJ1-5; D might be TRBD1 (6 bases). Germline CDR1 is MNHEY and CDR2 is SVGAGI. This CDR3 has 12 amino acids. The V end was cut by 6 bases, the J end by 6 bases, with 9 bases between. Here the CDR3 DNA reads TGTGCCAGCAGGGCAGGGGCTCAGCCCCAGCATTTT. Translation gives CASRAGAQPQHF.

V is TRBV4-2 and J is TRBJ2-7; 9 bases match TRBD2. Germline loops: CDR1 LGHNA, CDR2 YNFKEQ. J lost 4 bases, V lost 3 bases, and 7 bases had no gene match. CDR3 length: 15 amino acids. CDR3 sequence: CASSHAGTSLYEQYF. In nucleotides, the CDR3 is TGTGCCAGCAGCCATGCCGGGACTAGCCTTTACGAGCAGTACTTC.

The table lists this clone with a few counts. The CDR3 protein is CASSSLGSHTEAFF. CDR3 sequence (DNA): TGTGCCAGCAGCTCCCTAGGGAGCCACACTGAAGCTTTCTTT. The genes are TRBV5-5 and TRBJ1-1; D is unclear. V was clipped by 3 bases and J by 3 bases, with 12 bases between them. Per the germline V gene, CDR1 is SGHKS and CDR2 is YYEKEE (reference sequence). The CDR3 extends over 14 amino acids.

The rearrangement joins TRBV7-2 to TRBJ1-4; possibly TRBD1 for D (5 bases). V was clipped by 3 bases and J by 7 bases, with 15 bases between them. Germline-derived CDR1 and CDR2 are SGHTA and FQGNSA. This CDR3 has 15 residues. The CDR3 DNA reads TGTGCCAGCAGCTTGATGGGGGGTACGGGTGAAAAACTGTTTTTT. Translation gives CASSLMGGTGEKLFF.

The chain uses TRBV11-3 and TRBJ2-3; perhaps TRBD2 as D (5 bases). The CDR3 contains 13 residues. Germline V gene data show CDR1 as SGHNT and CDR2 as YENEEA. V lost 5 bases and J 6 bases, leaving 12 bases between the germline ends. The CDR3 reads CASSPLGGDTQYF. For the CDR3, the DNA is TGTGCCAGCAGCCCCCTGGGCGGGGATACGCAGTATTTT.

In DNA form, the CDR3 reads TGTGCCAGCAGCGCCCAAGGTACTAGTCGTGCCTACGAGCAGTACTTC. It encodes CASSAQGTSRAYEQYF. The chain uses TRBV7-8 and TRBJ2-7, with D possibly TRBD2 on 5 matching bases. This CDR3 region has 16 residues. Germline V CDR1 and CDR2: SGHVS, FQNEAQ. The V gene lost 5 bases and the J gene lost 2 bases, with 19 bases spanning the gap.

CDR3 nucleotide sequence: TGTGCCAGCAGTTACGAAAGCGGGGGGAACACCGGGGAGCTGTTTTTT. As protein: CASSYESGGNTGELFF. The chain couples TRBV6-5 to TRBJ2-2; the match to TRBD2 covers 8 bases. The CDR3 runs 16 residues. V trimming: 2 bases; J trimming: 1 base; junction bases outside the gene matches: 3. The germline V gene encodes CDR1 MNHEY and CDR2 SVGAGI.

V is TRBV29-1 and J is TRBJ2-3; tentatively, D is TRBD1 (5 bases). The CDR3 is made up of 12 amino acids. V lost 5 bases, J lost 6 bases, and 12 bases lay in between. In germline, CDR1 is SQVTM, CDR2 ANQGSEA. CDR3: CSVYRNSDTQYF. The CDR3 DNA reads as TGCAGCGTTTACAGGAATTCCGATACGCAGTATTTT.

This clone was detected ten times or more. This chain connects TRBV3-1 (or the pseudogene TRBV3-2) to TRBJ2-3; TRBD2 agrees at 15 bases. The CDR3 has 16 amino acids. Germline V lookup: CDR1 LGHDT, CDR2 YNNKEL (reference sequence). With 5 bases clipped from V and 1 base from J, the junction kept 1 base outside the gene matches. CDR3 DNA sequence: TGTGCCAGCAGCAGGACTAGCGGGGGGGGCACAGATACGCAGTATTTT. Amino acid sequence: CASSRTSGGGTDTQYF.

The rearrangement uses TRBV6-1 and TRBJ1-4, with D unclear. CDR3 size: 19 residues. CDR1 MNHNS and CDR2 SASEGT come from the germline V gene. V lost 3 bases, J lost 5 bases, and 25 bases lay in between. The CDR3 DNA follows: TGTGCCAGCAGTGATAATAACGCTGGACGCGGACTAGCAAATGAAAAACTGTTTTTT. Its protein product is CASSDNNAGRGLANEKLFF.

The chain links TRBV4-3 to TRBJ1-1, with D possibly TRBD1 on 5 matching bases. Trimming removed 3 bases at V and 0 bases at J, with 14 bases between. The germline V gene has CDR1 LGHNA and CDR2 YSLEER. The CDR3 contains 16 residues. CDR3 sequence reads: CASSQAGQLMNTEAFF. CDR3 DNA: TGCGCCAGCAGCCAGGCTGGACAACTCATGAACACTGAAGCTTTCTTT.

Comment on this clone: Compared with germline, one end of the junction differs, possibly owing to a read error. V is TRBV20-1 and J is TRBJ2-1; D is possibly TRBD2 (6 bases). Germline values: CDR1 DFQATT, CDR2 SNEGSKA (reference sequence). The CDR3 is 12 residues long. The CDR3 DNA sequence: TGCAGTCCTAGTAGCGGAAACAATGAGCAGTTCTTC. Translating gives CSPSSGNNEQFF.

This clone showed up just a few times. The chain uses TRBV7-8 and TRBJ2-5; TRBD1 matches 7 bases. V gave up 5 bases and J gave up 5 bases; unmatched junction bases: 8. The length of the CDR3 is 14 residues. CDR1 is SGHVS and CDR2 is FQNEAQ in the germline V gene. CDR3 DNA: TGTGCCAGCAGCACAGGGGTGGGGTCCGAGACCCAGTACTTC. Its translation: CASSTGVGSETQYF.

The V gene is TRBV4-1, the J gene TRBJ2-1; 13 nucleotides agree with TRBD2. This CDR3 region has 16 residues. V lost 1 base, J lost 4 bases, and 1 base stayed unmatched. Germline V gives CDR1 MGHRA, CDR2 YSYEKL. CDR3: CASSQGTSGGYNEQFF. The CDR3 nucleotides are TGCGCCAGCAGCCAAGGGACTAGCGGGGGTTACAATGAGCAGTTCTTC.

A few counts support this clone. CDR3 residues: CASSQTGQGAYEKLFF. CDR3 sequence (DNA): TGTGCCAGCTCACAGACCGGACAGGGGGCCTATGAAAAACTGTTTTTT. This chain connects TRBV18 to TRBJ1-4; TRBD1 aligns across 11 bases. The CDR3 sequence is 16 residues long. The V and J ends lost 4 bases and 6 bases, in that order; junction bases with no gene match: 7. CDR1 and CDR2 (germline): KGHSH, LQKENI.

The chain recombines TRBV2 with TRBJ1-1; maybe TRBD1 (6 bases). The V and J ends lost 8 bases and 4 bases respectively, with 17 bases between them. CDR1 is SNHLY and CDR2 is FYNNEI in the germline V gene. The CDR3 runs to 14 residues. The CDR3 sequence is CASRSERGGTEAFF. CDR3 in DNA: TGTGCCAGCCGGTCTGAGAGGGGGGGCACTGAAGCTTTCTTT.

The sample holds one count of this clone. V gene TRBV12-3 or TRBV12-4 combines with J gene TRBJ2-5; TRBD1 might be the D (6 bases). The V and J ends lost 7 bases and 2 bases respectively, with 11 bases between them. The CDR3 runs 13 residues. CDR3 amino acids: CASMGTQQETQYF. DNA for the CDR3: TGTGCCAGCATGGGGACACAACAAGAGACCCAGTACTTC.

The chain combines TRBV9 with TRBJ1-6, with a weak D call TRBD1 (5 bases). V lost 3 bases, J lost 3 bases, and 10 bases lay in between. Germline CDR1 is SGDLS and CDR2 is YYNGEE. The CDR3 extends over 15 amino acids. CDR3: CASSGGGFYNSPLHF. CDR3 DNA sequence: TGTGCCAGCAGCGGGGGGGGATTCTATAATTCACCCCTCCACTTT.

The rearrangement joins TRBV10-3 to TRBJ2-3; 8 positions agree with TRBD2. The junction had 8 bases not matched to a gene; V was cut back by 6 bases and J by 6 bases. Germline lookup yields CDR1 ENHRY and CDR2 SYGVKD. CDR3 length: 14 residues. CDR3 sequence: CAISNGGARDTQYF. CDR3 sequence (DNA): TGTGCCATCAGCAACGGGGGGGCCAGGGATACGCAGTATTTT.

The CDR3 reads CASSPPTGTSGEEQYF. Here the CDR3 DNA reads TGCGCCAGCAGCCCCCCTACCGGGACTAGCGGGGAGGAGCAGTACTTC. V gene TRBV5-1 combines with J gene TRBJ2-7, with 13 bases identical to TRBD2. From germline, CDR1 is SGHRS and CDR2 YFSETQ. The CDR3 runs 16 residues. With 4 bases clipped from V and 7 bases from J, the junction kept 11 bases outside the gene matches.

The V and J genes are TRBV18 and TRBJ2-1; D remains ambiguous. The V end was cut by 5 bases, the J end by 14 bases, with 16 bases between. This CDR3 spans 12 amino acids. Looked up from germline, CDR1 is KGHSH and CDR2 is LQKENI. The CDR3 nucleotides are TGTGCCAGCTCAATTTCCGTCGAGGCGGAGTTCTTC. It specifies CASSISVEAEFF.

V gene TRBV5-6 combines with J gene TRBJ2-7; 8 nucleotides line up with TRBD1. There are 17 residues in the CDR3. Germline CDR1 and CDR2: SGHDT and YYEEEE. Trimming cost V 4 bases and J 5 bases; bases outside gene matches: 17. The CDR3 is CASSLIRGQGRFDEQYF. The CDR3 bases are TGTGCCAGCAGCCTTATCCGAGGACAGGGAAGATTCGACGAGCAGTACTTC. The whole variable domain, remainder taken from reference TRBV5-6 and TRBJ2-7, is DAGVTQSPTHLIKTRGQQVTLRCSPKSGHDTVSWYQQALGQGPQFIFQYYEEEERQRGNFPDRFSGHQFPNYSSELNVNALLLGDSALYLCASSLIRGQGRFDEQYFGPGTRLTVT.

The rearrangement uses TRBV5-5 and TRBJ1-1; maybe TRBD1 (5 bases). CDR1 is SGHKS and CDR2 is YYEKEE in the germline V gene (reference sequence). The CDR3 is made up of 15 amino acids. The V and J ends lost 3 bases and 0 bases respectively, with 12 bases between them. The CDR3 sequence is CASSWTPGMNTEAFF. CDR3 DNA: TGTGCCAGCAGCTGGACACCCGGCATGAACACTGAAGCTTTCTTT.